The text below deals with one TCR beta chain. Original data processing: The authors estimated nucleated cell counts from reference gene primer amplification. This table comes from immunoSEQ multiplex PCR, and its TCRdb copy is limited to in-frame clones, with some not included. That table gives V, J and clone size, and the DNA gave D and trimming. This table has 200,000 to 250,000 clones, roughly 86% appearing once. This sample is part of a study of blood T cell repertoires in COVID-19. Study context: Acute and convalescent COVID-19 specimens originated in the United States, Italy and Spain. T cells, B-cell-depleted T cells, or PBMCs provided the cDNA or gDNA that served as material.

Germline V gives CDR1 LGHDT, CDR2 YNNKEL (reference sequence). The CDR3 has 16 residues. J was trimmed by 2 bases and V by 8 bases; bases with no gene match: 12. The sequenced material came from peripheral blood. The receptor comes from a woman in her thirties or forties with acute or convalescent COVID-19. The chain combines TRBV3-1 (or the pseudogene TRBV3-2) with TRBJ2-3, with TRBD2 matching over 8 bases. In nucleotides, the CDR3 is TGTGCCAGCGTCGGGAGCGGGGGTACGTTCACAGATACGCAGTATTTT. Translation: CASVGSGGTFTDTQYF.